The sequence of this TCR beta chain was determined in a study of patients and donors after allogeneic stem cell transplantation. CDR1 and CDR2 from the germline V gene are DFQATT and SNEGSKA (reference sequence). The CDR3 contains 16 residues. The V gene lost 0 bases and the J gene lost 5 bases, with 19 bases spanning the gap. TCRdb redid the calling of the RT-PCR reads with MiXCR, one entry per CDR3 protein. The sample lists about 150,000 distinct CDR3 sequences, roughly 35% occurring once. The TCR sequence derives from a human donor who was either an allogeneic HSCT recipient or a stem cell or donor lymphocyte infusion donor (not recorded which). It is not recorded whose cells these are; they may come from a transplant donor. This sequence joins TRBV20-1 and TRBJ1-2; TRBD1 might be the D (6 bases). The sample taken for sequencing was blood, either unsorted or a sorted T cell fraction (not recorded which). The CDR3 spells CSARDFVRGPGYGYTF. CDR3 nucleotides: TGCAGTGCTAGAGATTTTGTACGGGGGCCAGGGTATGGCTACACCTTC.